This TCR beta chain derives from a study of blood T cell repertoires in COVID-19. Background on the study: Nucleic acid was either cDNA or gDNA, and it came from T cells, B-cell-depleted T cells, or PBMCs.

The data were produced by immunoSEQ multiplex PCR, yet TCRdb's version contains in-frame clones alone and is incomplete. The sample holds more than 250,000 clones, nearly 90% seen once. CDR1 is MGHDK, CDR2 SYGVNS, per germline. This CDR3 spans 14 amino acids. The J segment lost 5 bases and the V segment lost 4 bases, leaving 7 bases of the junction unmatched. The material sequenced was PBMCs or T cells enriched from blood (not recorded which). This receptor was taken from a woman in her 30s who had recovered from COVID-19. This chain uses TRBV25-1 with TRBJ1-2; the match to TRBD1 covers 7 bases. The CDR3, as DNA: TGTGCCAGCAGTGGTACAGGGGCCGGGTATGGCTACACCTTC. Translating it yields CASSGTGAGYGYTF.